Below are 19 T cell receptor beta chains sequenced from a single sample in a study of PD-1 blockade in mismatch repair-deficient tumors. Using immunoSEQ multiplex PCR, the repertoire was profiled, and TCRdb retains in-frame clones only, with some absent. The sample carries fewer than 100,000 clones, over 75% recorded once. The material was peripheral blood, obtained 12 weeks after starting pembrolizumab. These receptors came from an adult with mismatch repair-deficient cancer.

The rearrangement joins TRBV30 to TRBJ1-4, with 7 bases identical to TRBD1. Looked up from germline, CDR1 is GTSNPN and CDR2 is SVGIG (reference sequence). Trimming at V came to 1 base and at J to 5 bases, leaving 4 bases not matched to a gene. The CDR3 runs 14 residues. The chain's CDR3 is CAWSAPGGNEKLFF. The CDR3 nucleotides read TGTGCCTGGAGTGCCCCAGGGGGGAATGAAAAACTGTTTTTT.

This clone has just one count. This chain connects TRBV12-2 to TRBJ1-2. TRBV12-2 is listed as a pseudogene. CDR3 length equals 15 residues. The CDR3 DNA is TGTGCAAGTCGCTTAGTTACAAGTCGGCGGATAGGCTACACCTTC. It encodes CASRLVTSRRIGYTF.

The chain has TRBV6-5 and TRBJ2-1, with 9 positions matching TRBD1. V shed 0 bases and J 6 bases; nucleotides not matched to a gene: 6. The germline gives CDR1 MNHEY, CDR2 SVGAGI. This CDR3 spans 16 amino acids. The CDR3 here is CASSYSGTGSVNEQFF. The CDR3 nucleotides are TGTGCCAGCAGTTACTCGGGGACAGGGAGCGTCAATGAGCAGTTCTTC.

The gene calls are TRBV6-1 and TRBJ2-7; 8 bases fit TRBD2. The germline V gene has CDR1 MNHNS and CDR2 SASEGT. This CDR3 comprises 16 residues. The junction had 9 bases not matched to a gene; V was cut back by 3 bases and J by 2 bases. CDR3 sequence (DNA): TGTGCCAGCAGTGAGGATTTCGGGGGGGCAGCCTACGAGCAGTACTTC. Protein sequence: CASSEDFGGAAYEQYF.

The V and J genes are TRBV9 and TRBJ2-7, with D unresolved. CDR3 size: 13 residues. Trimming shortened V by 5 bases and J by 2 bases, and 11 bases separated the two germline ends. Germline loops: CDR1 SGDLS, CDR2 YYNGEE. DNA for the CDR3: TGTGCCAGCAGTCAAACCCCAGCCTACGAGCAGTACTTC. Residues: CASSQTPAYEQYF.

This clone was observed a single time. V gene TRBV19 combines with J gene TRBJ2-5; 9 nucleotides align to TRBD1. The germline V gene encodes CDR1 LNHDA and CDR2 SQIVND (reference sequence). This CDR3 is built from 17 residues. The trim removed 4 bases at V and 4 bases at J, leaving 13 bases unmatched. CDR3 amino acids: CASSKILPGQGVETQYF. DNA for the CDR3: TGTGCCAGTAGTAAAATCCTCCCGGGACAGGGTGTAGAGACCCAGTACTTC.

V and J are TRBV6-5 and TRBJ2-7; D is undetermined. The germline gives CDR1 MNHEY, CDR2 SVGAGI. V dropped 0 bases and J dropped 8 bases, with 14 bases sitting between them. This CDR3 is built from 14 residues. The DNA of the CDR3 is TGTGCCAGCAGTTACTCGAGGCACCGCGACAAGCAGTACTTC. It yields the protein CASSYSRHRDKQYF.

This rearrangement joins TRBV27 to TRBJ2-7; D not resolved. CDR3 length: 13 residues. V dropped 2 bases and J dropped 8 bases, with 13 bases sitting between them. In germline, CDR1 is MNHEY, CDR2 SMNVEV (reference sequence). Here the CDR3 reads CASSLGSRSKQYF. The CDR3 region has the DNA TGTGCCAGCAGTTTAGGTTCTCGGTCAAAGCAGTACTTC.

V is TRBV6-6 and J is TRBJ2-7; D is perhaps TRBD1 (6 bases). Germline values: CDR1 MNHNY, CDR2 SVGAGI (reference sequence). This CDR3 has 15 residues. V shed 2 bases and J shed 2 bases, with 13 bases lying between them. CDR3 coding DNA: TGTGCCAGCAGTTACACCCAGGGGTCCACCTACGAGCAGTACTTC. It codes for CASSYTQGSTYEQYF.

The chain recombines TRBV5-6 with TRBJ2-3, with 7 bases matching TRBD2. The V and J ends lost 0 bases and 0 bases, in that order; junction bases with no gene match: 4. CDR1 is SGHDT and CDR2 is YYEEEE in the germline V gene. The CDR3 covers 16 residues. DNA of the CDR3: TGTGCCAGCAGCTTGGGACTAGCAAGGAGCACAGATACGCAGTATTTT. Translation: CASSLGLARSTDTQYF.

This clone was detected once. This CDR3 is CASSRPLSYEQYF. In DNA form, the CDR3 reads TGTGCCAGCAGCCGACCCCTCTCCTACGAGCAGTACTTC. The chain links TRBV11-2 to TRBJ2-7, with D hard to call. With 5 bases removed from V and 0 bases from J, the gap between germline ends came to 8 bases. Germline-derived CDR1 and CDR2 are SGHAT and FQNNGV. The CDR3 loop spans 13 amino acids.

The rearrangement uses TRBV11-2 and TRBJ1-2; tentatively, D is TRBD1 (5 bases). V dropped 0 bases and J dropped 5 bases, with 10 bases sitting between them. CDR3 size: 14 residues. CDR1 SGHAT and CDR2 FQNNGV come from the germline V gene. The CDR3 coding sequence is TGTGCCAGCAGCTTAGATACAGGTCCATATGGCTACACCTTC. It yields the protein CASSLDTGPYGYTF.

This clone was counted once. The rearrangement joins TRBV6-5 to TRBJ1-1; TRBD1 agrees at 7 bases. Per the germline V gene, CDR1 is MNHEY and CDR2 is SVGAGI. CDR3 size: 12 residues. J gave up 8 bases and V 5 bases, and 5 bases lay outside the gene matches. CDR3 sequence reads: CASSERTGEAFF. Here the CDR3 DNA reads TGTGCCAGCAGTGAGCGGACAGGAGAAGCTTTCTTT.

This sequence joins TRBV19 and TRBJ2-1, with no clear D. V lost 1 base to trimming and J lost 4 bases, with 8 bases between them. There are 14 residues in the CDR3. Germline V gene data show CDR1 as LNHDA and CDR2 as SQIVND (reference sequence). The CDR3 nucleotides read TGTGCCAGTAGTATAGTAGGCCGGTACAATGAGCAGTTCTTC. Translated: CASSIVGRYNEQFF.

The chain links TRBV27 to TRBJ2-3; unclear D gene. Trimming took 2 bases from V and 2 from J, leaving 8 bases between them. This CDR3 is 14 amino acids long. Germline CDR1 and CDR2: MNHEY and SMNVEV (reference sequence). CDR3 protein: CASSLKKSTDTQYF. CDR3 in DNA: TGTGCCAGCAGTTTAAAGAAGTCCACAGATACGCAGTATTTT.

The sample holds one count of this clone. This chain links TRBV6-4 with TRBJ2-1; no clear D gene. CDR1 is MRHNA and CDR2 is SNTAGT in the germline V gene. The CDR3 extends over 13 amino acids. The V end lost 3 bases, the J end lost 10 bases, and 13 bases lay between the germline ends. CDR3 region: CASSESAYREQFF. The DNA for the CDR3 is TGTGCCAGCAGTGAATCGGCCTATCGGGAGCAGTTCTTC.

This rearrangement joins TRBV27 to TRBJ2-7; possibly TRBD1 for D (5 bases). V shed 3 bases and J shed 3 bases, with 9 bases lying between them. CDR1 and CDR2 from the germline V gene are MNHEY and SMNVEV (reference sequence). This CDR3 comprises 13 residues. The CDR3 DNA follows: TGTGCCAGCAGTTTGTCAGGGTACTACGAGCAGTACTTC. This translates into CASSLSGYYEQYF.

The chain has TRBV28 and TRBJ2-2; D remains ambiguous. Germline CDR1 is MDHEN and CDR2 is SYDVKM. The CDR3 runs to 13 residues. V was shortened by 3 bases and J by 6 bases, with 8 bases between the two germline ends. The CDR3: CASSFPSSGELFF. The CDR3 region has the DNA TGTGCCAGCAGTTTCCCCAGCTCCGGGGAGCTGTTTTTT.

Worth noting for this clone: Other DNA sequences in the same sample also yield this CDR3. The chain uses TRBV12-5 and TRBJ2-2, with a possible D match to TRBD2 (6 bases). Germline V gene data show CDR1 as LGHNT and CDR2 as FRNRAP. There are 16 residues in the CDR3. Trimming stripped 5 bases from V and 0 bases from J, with 13 bases between. CDR3 sequence: CASGPPRGSNTGELFF. The CDR3, as DNA: TGTGCTAGTGGTCCCCCCCGGGGGTCGAACACCGGGGAGCTGTTTTTT.